What follows is one TCR beta chain and its context. Other DNA sequences in the same sample also yield this CDR3. The sample comes from a study of shared clonotypes between healthy human individuals. Method: immunoSEQ multiplex PCR; TCRdb's copy keeps in-frame clones and lacks some. The table shows about 2.1 million clones, with roughly 91% occurring only once. The length of the CDR3 is 14 residues. Looked up from germline, CDR1 is SEHNR and CDR2 is FQNEAQ (reference sequence). Trimming removed 1 base from V and 0 bases from J, with 5 bases in between. CD45RO-negative, CCR7-positively selected cells formed the naive CD8 fraction, excluding terminally differentiated effector memory CD45RA+ cells.

Material: naive CD8+ T cells from PBMCs. The V call is TRBV7-9, the J call TRBJ2-3; D is undetermined. The TCR originated in a man aged 18 to 29 in good health. Some clones in this sample may be carry-over from other donors' samples. The CDR3 bases are TGTGCCAGCAGCTTAGGTAGGAGCACAGATACGCAGTATTTT. This gives the protein CASSLGRSTDTQYF.